These T cell receptor beta chains were read from a single sample in a study of blood T cell repertoires in COVID-19. Profiled with immunoSEQ multiplex PCR; TCRdb holds only in-frame clones, not every one. The table lists approximately 290,000 clones, about 80% of them singletons. Sequencing was done on a sample of peripheral blood. These TCRs come from a person aged 70 to 85 with COVID-19, enrolled during active disease. Both conserved end residues are part of each CDR3. The D gene is left open where the match is weak. A clone size is listed for some rows: how often the clone was seen (once, few, many), or a class if it is expanded.

J gene	clone size	D gene	V gene	CDR3 DNA	CDR3 protein
TRBJ1-5	.	.	TRBV19	TGTGCCAGTAGCCCTTTCCAGGACACTAATCAGCCCCAGCATTTT	CASSPFQDTNQPQHF
TRBJ2-1	.	TRBD2	TRBV3-1/TRBV3-2	TGTGCCAGCAGCCAAGTCGTGGCTAGCGGGACCAGAGAGCAGTTCTTC	CASSQVVASGTREQFF
TRBJ1-5	.	.	TRBV27	TGTGCCAGCGGGGGGGGAGTTCCCGGTTCGGGTCAGCCCCAGCATTTT	CASGGGVPGSGQPQHF
TRBJ2-2	.	TRBD2	TRBV19	TGTGCCAGTAGACTAGCGAGGGACACCGGGGAGCTGTTTTTT	CASRLARDTGELFF
TRBJ2-7	.	TRBD1	TRBV19	TGTGCCACTCGACAGGGAAGCGAGCAGTACTTC	CATRQGSEQYF
TRBJ1-1	.	.	TRBV2	TGTGCCAGCAGTGAACAGTGGAACACTGAAGCTTTCTTT	CASSEQWNTEAFF
TRBJ2-1	.	TRBD2	TRBV7-2	TGTGCCAGCAGCCTCCGGACTAGCGGGGGTTACAATGAGCAGTTCTTC	CASSLRTSGGYNEQFF
TRBJ2-5	.	.	TRBV6-5	TGTGCCAGCAGTTTAGCTTCCCAGGGGGAGACCCAGTACTTC	CASSLASQGETQYF
TRBJ1-4	.	TRBD1	TRBV5-1	TGCGCCAGCAGCCACGACAGGGGGCGGGATGAAAAACTGTTTTTT	CASSHDRGRDEKLFF
TRBJ2-7	.	TRBD2	TRBV19	TGTGCCAGTAGTACCCGGACTAGCGGGGGAACCTACGAGCAGTACTTC	CASSTRTSGGTYEQYF
TRBJ2-3	.	.	TRBV24-1	TGTGCCACCAGTGATTTCTCTAGTTCCAGCACAGATACGCAGTATTTT	CATSDFSSSSTDTQYF
TRBJ1-6	.	.	TRBV7-9	TGTGCCAGCAGCCGAGAGCTGATTTCACCCCTCCACTTT	CASSRELISPLHF
TRBJ2-3	.	TRBD1	TRBV7-7	TGTGCCAGCAGCCGACAGGGGGGCACAGATACGCAGTATTTT	CASSRQGGTDTQYF
TRBJ1-3	.	.	TRBV5-1	TGCGCCAGCAGCTTGACAGGGCCTGGAAACACCATATATTTT	CASSLTGPGNTIYF
TRBJ2-1	.	.	TRBV19	TGTGCCAGTAGTATAGTACAGGGAGTAAATGAGCAGTTCTTC	CASSIVQGVNEQFF
TRBJ2-1	.	TRBD2	TRBV7-2	TGTGCCAGCAGCCTCGTTCGGGCGGGGGGTTACAATGAGCAGTTCTTC	CASSLVRAGGYNEQFF
TRBJ2-7	.	.	TRBV19	TGTGCCAGCTCACTACTTGTTACCTACGAGCAGTACTTC	CASSLLVTYEQYF
TRBJ2-5	once	TRBD2	TRBV7-9	TGTGCCAGCAGCCGTAGGGAGGGTGTACGAGAGACCCAGTACTTC	CASSRREGVRETQYF
TRBJ2-4	.	.	TRBV11-2	TGTGCCAGCAGCTTCGGGTGGACGGGGGGCCGAGCCAAAAACATTCAGTACTTC	CASSFGWTGGRAKNIQYF
TRBJ2-6	.	.	TRBV30	TGTGCCTGGACTGCTGGGGCCAACGTCCTGACTTTC	CAWTAGANVLTF
TRBJ1-4	.	TRBD1	TRBV19	TGTGCCAGTAGTTTCGGACAGGTCGATGAAAAACTGTTTTTT	CASSFGQVDEKLFF
TRBJ2-1	.	.	TRBV5-1	TGCGCCAGCAGCCCACGAGGGGGGGGGACAACCTACAATGAGCAGTTCTTC	CASSPRGGGTTYNEQFF
TRBJ2-2	.	TRBD2	TRBV7-8	TGTGCCAGCAGCTTACTGGTTCCTAGCGGGATCTCTGGCACCGGGGAGCTGTTTTTT	CASSLLVPSGISGTGELFF
TRBJ2-1	once	TRBD2	TRBV7-2	TGTGCCAGCAGCTTCATGAGCCGGGGGGATGAGCAGTTCTTC	CASSFMSRGDEQFF
TRBJ1-6	.	.	TRBV15	TGTGCCACCAGCAGAGATCGGGGGTCACCCCTCCACTTT	CATSRDRGSPLHF
TRBJ2-1	.	.	TRBV3-1/TRBV3-2	TGTGCCAGCAGCCTCCCAGGGGGAGGCCCCTACAATGAGCAGTTCTTC	CASSLPGGGPYNEQFF
TRBJ1-6	.	TRBD1	TRBV5-5	TGTGCCAGCAGACAGGGGACAGACTCCTATAATTCACCCCTCCACTTT	CASRQGTDSYNSPLHF
TRBJ1-5	.	.	TRBV28	TGTGCCAGCAGTTTACCCGACGGGGGCAATCAGCCCCAGCATTTT	CASSLPDGGNQPQHF
TRBJ1-1	once	.	TRBV28	TGTGCCAGCAGTCCTACTACGTCCAAACACACTGAAGCTTTCTTT	CASSPTTSKHTEAFF
TRBJ1-1	.	TRBD1	TRBV5-1	TGCGCCAGCAGCCGGATCAGACAGGGCCCGAACACTGAAGCTTTCTTT	CASSRIRQGPNTEAFF
TRBJ2-5	once	TRBD1	TRBV5-1	TGCGCCAGCAGCTTTGGGACAGGGGGCCGGGAGACCCAGTACTTC	CASSFGTGGRETQYF
TRBJ1-5	.	.	TRBV7-9	TGTGCCAGCAGCTTAGATGCAGGGGGCAATCAGCCCCAGCATTTT	CASSLDAGGNQPQHF
TRBJ2-7	few	TRBD2	TRBV28	TGTGCCAGCCGCCGGGGGGGAGGGACCCTCTACGAGCAGTACTTC	CASRRGGGTLYEQYF
TRBJ2-7	once	TRBD2	TRBV4-1	TGCGCCAGCAGCCCCGTCGGGAGGGGTATCTACGAGCAGTACTTC	CASSPVGRGIYEQYF
TRBJ2-4	.	.	TRBV21-1	TGTGCCAGCAGCAAAAGGCCTTTTTTTACACGGGGTCGGGCCAAAAACATTCAGTACTTC	CASSKRPFFTRGRAKNIQYF
TRBJ1-6	once	TRBD1	TRBV11-3	TGTGCCAGCAGCTTCCCGGGACAGGGGACAAGCTCCTATAATTCACCCCTCCACTTT	CASSFPGQGTSSYNSPLHF
TRBJ2-3	.	.	TRBV15	TGTGCCACCAGCAGAGAAAGTGGCGCCGGGACGCAGTATTTT	CATSRESGAGTQYF
TRBJ1-2	.	.	TRBV19	TGTGCCAGTAGTAATAATATCTATGGCTACACCTTC	CASSNNIYGYTF
TRBJ2-1	.	.	TRBV7-8	TGTGCCAGCAGCTTGGGGGCGTACAATGAGCAGTTCTTC	CASSLGAYNEQFF
TRBJ1-2	.	TRBD1	TRBV3-1/TRBV3-2	TGTGCCAGCAGCCAAGTGGACAGGGGGAATTCCTATGGCTACACCTTC	CASSQVDRGNSYGYTF
TRBJ2-5	.	.	TRBV7-2	TGTGCCAGCAGCTTAGCGGGACGGGTAGGGGGGACCCAGTACTTC	CASSLAGRVGGTQYF
TRBJ1-2	.	.	TRBV7-2	TGTGCCAGCAGCTTAGATTCGGGAATCTATGGCTACACCTTC	CASSLDSGIYGYTF
TRBJ2-7	.	TRBD1	TRBV7-9	TGTGCCAGCACCCTAATTGACAGGGGCGAGCAGTACTTC	CASTLIDRGEQYF
TRBJ2-1	.	TRBD2	TRBV7-9	TGTGCCAGCAGCTTAGCGAGCGGGGGGCTTAACAATGAGCAGTTCTTC	CASSLASGGLNNEQFF
TRBJ2-1	.	TRBD2	TRBV7-2	TGTGCCAGCAGCTTATGGGGGACTAGCGTCAATGAGCAGTTCTTC	CASSLWGTSVNEQFF
TRBJ1-5	.	TRBD1	TRBV6-6	TGTGCCAGCAGTTACTCGGGACAGGGACATCAGCCCCAGCATTTT	CASSYSGQGHQPQHF
TRBJ2-7	.	TRBD1	TRBV7-9	TGTGCCAGCAGCTTGGCCGGGACAGGGGTCCTCCACGAGCAGTACTTC	CASSLAGTGVLHEQYF
TRBJ2-2	.	.	TRBV18	TGTGCCAGCTCACCAAACAAGAACACCGGGGAGCTGTTTTTT	CASSPNKNTGELFF
TRBJ1-1	.	.	TRBV6-6	TGTGCCAGCAGCAACGGACAGCGTTACACTGAAGCTTTCTTT	CASSNGQRYTEAFF
TRBJ2-5	.	.	TRBV14	TGTGCCAGCAGCCTGCCACTAGGGGAGACCCAGTACTTC	CASSLPLGETQYF
TRBJ1-2	.	.	TRBV28	TGTGCCAGCAGGTTGCTGGCAGGGAGGACCTATGGCTACACCTTC	CASRLLAGRTYGYTF